This T cell receptor beta chain came from a study of cytomegalovirus exposure and HLA in healthy donors. Study-wide points: Cytomegalovirus status, reportedly, was diagnosed with high specificity and sensitivity by the classifier. More clonal expansion characterized HLA-associated TCR beta chains than equally common others in a later analysis. Upon later analysis, TCR association rates were observed to vary by HLA locus, being highest for DRB1 and lowest for HLA-C.

On this clone: Its antigen is unknown.

With 60 Vbeta and 13 Jbeta primers, the PCR was carried out. TCRdb's copy holds only in-frame clones and misses some; the assay was immunoSEQ multiplex PCR. Of 54,000 or so clones listed, about 50% are singletons. Germline V lookup: CDR1 SGHDT, CDR2 YYEEEE. Trimming cost V 2 bases and J 0 bases; bases outside gene matches: 6. The CDR3 length is 16 residues. The sequencing sample was made of PBMCs. The origin of this receptor is a human donor in good health. This sequence joins TRBV5-6 and TRBJ2-3; 7 nucleotides match TRBD1. CDR3 nucleotides: TGTGCCAGCAGCTTCGTCCCGGGACAGAGCACAGATACGCAGTATTTT. Amino acids: CASSFVPGQSTDTQYF.